The present entry profiles one TCR beta chain with its context. Its matching antigen is unknown. TCRdb passed the reads through MiXCR, listing each CDR3 protein once. Of some 57,000 distinct CDR3 sequences listed, about a third are singletons. The data stem from a study of T cell repertoires in cytomegalovirus infection. The germline V gene has CDR1 LGHNA and CDR2 YSLEER. V was clipped by 3 bases and J by 2 bases, with 20 bases between them. This CDR3 is built from 17 residues. The sequence was obtained from a human donor in good health (CMV status not recorded). Some clones in this sample may be carry-over from other donors' samples. The J gene is TRBJ2-7, the V gene TRBV4-3, with D perhaps matching TRBD2 (5 bases). Material: PBMCs, sequenced either directly or after in vitro stimulation (not recorded which). Here the CDR3 reads CASSQDPRAASPYEQYF. CDR3 nucleotide sequence: TGCGCCAGCAGCCAGGATCCGAGGGCCGCCTCTCCCTACGAGCAGTACTTC.